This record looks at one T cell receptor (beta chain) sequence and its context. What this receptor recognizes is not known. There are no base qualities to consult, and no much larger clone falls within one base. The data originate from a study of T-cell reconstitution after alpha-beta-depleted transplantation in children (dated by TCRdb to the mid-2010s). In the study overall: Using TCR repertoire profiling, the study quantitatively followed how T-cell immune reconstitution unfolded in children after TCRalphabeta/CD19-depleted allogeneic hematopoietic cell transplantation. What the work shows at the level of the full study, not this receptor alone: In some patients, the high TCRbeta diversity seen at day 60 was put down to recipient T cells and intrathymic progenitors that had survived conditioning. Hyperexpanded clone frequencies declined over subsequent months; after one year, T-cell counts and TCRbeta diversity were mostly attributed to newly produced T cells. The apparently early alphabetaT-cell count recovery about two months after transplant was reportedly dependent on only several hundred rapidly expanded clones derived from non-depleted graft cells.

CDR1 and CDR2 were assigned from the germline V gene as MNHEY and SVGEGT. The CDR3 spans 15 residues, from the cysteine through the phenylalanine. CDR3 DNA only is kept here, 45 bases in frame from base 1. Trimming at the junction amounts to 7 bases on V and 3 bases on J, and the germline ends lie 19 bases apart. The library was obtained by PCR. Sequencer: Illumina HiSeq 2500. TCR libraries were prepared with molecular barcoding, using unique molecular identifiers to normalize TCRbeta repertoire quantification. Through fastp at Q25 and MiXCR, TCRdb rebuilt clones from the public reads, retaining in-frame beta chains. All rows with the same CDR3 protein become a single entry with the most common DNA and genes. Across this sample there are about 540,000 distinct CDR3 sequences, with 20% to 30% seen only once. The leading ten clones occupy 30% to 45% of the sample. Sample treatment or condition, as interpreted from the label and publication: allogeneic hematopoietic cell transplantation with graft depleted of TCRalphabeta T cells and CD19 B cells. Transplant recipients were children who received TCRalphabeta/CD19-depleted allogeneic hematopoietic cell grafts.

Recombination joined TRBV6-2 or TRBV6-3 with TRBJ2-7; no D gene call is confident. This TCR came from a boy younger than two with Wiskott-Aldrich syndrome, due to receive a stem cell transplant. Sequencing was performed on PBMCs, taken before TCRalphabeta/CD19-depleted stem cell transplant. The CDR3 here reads CASKPNAAAFYEQYF. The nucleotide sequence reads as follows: TGTGCCAGCAAACCGAATGCGGCGGCCTTCTACGAGCAGTACTTC.